These 8 T cell receptor beta chains were all obtained from the same sample, sequenced in a study of blood T cell repertoires in COVID-19. The assay was immunoSEQ multiplex PCR, and TCRdb's table has in-frame clones only and misses some. The sample lists roughly 280,000 clones; around nine tenths were seen once. Sequences were obtained from peripheral blood. The receptor source for this set is a man in his fifties or sixties with acute or convalescent COVID-19.

This clone came up once. This chain joins TRBV3-1 (or the pseudogene TRBV3-2) and TRBJ2-1, with 10 bases matching TRBD2. In germline, CDR1 is LGHDT, CDR2 YNNKEL (reference sequence). The CDR3 is made up of 16 amino acids. The V segment lost 5 bases and the J segment 8 bases; nucleotides outside the gene matches: 12. In DNA, the CDR3 is TGTGCCAGCAGCTTCCCGGGTAGCGGGGGGTTGTATGAGCAGTTCTTC. Residues: CASSFPGSGGLYEQFF.

This chain links TRBV5-4 with TRBJ2-7; no definite D call. With 4 bases removed from V and 4 bases from J, the gap between germline ends came to 12 bases. Germline CDR1 and CDR2: SGHNT and YYREEE (reference sequence). The CDR3 has 13 amino acids. The CDR3 coding sequence is TGTGCCAGCAGCCCAGCCGACAAGTACGAGCAGTACTTC. The encoded protein is CASSPADKYEQYF. The full variable domain, completed using reference TRBV5-4 and TRBJ2-7, is ETGVTQSPTHLIKTRGQQVTLRCSSQSGHNTVSWYQQALGQGPQFIFQYYREEENGRGNFPPRFSGLQFPNYSSELNVNALELDDSALYLCASSPADKYEQYFGPGTRLTVT.

This chain joins TRBV5-1 and TRBJ1-3, with 7 bases matching TRBD1. V lost 4 bases, J lost 6 bases, and 7 bases stayed unmatched. Per the germline V gene, CDR1 is SGHRS and CDR2 is YFSETQ. This CDR3 contains 14 residues. CDR3 residues: CASSVGTESNTIYF. As DNA, the CDR3 is TGCGCCAGCAGCGTCGGGACAGAGTCAAACACCATATATTTT.

This clone was recorded only once. The chain's CDR3 is CASSGTGQVNTEAFF. CDR3 sequence (DNA): TGTGCCAGCAGCGGAACCGGACAGGTGAACACTGAAGCTTTCTTT. The chain links TRBV9 to TRBJ1-1; 7 bases align to TRBD1. CDR1 is SGDLS and CDR2 is YYNGEE in the germline V gene. With 3 bases clipped from V and 0 bases from J, the junction kept 5 bases outside the gene matches. The CDR3 is 15 residues long.

The gene calls are TRBV5-4 and TRBJ1-2; D not resolved. V lost 3 bases and J 6 bases, leaving 12 bases between the germline ends. CDR3 length: 13 amino acids. Looked up from germline, CDR1 is SGHNT and CDR2 is YYREEE (reference sequence). The CDR3 loop reads CASSYDVGDGYTF. As DNA, the CDR3 is TGTGCCAGCAGCTACGACGTCGGGGATGGCTACACCTTC.

V and J are TRBV18 and TRBJ2-3; 10 bases agree with TRBD2. J gave up 1 base and V 6 bases, and 7 bases lay outside the gene matches. In germline, CDR1 is KGHSH, CDR2 LQKENI. The length of the CDR3 is 16 residues. CDR3 DNA sequence: TGTGCCAGCTCCCCTCGGGGGACTAGCGGCACAGATACGCAGTATTTT. Protein: CASSPRGTSGTDTQYF.

The chain recombines TRBV5-1 with TRBJ2-3; D is possibly TRBD2 (5 bases). CDR3 length equals 15 residues. V shed 5 bases and J shed 6 bases, with 19 bases lying between them. CDR1 and CDR2 from the germline V gene are SGHRS and YFSETQ. CDR3 sequence (DNA): TGCGCCAGCAGGGGCCCCCTAGAGGGAATGGATACGCAGTATTTT. Translation gives CASRGPLEGMDTQYF. Filled out from reference TRBV5-1 and TRBJ2-3, the complete variable domain reads KAGVTQTPRYLIKTRGQQVTLSCSPISGHRSVSWYQQTPGQGLQFLFEYFSETQRNKGNFPGRFSGRQFSNSRSEMNVSTLELGDSALYLCASRGPLEGMDTQYFGPGTRLTVL.

The chain uses TRBV13 and TRBJ1-3, with a possible D match to TRBD1 (5 bases). From germline, CDR1 is PRHDT and CDR2 FYEKMQ (reference sequence). Between the trimmed V and J ends, which lost 2 bases and 0 bases, there was a span of 14 bases. This CDR3 has 17 residues. CDR3 residues: CASSLLNRRLSGNTIYF. The DNA for the CDR3 is TGTGCCAGCAGCTTACTGAACAGGCGGCTCTCTGGAAACACCATATATTTT. The complete variable domain, with remaining parts taken from reference TRBV13 and TRBJ1-3, reads AAGVIQSPRHLIKEKRETATLKCYPIPRHDTVYWYQQGPGQDPQFLISFYEKMQSDKGSIPDRFSAQQFSDYHSELNMSSLELGDSALYFCASSLLNRRLSGNTIYFGEGSWLTVV.